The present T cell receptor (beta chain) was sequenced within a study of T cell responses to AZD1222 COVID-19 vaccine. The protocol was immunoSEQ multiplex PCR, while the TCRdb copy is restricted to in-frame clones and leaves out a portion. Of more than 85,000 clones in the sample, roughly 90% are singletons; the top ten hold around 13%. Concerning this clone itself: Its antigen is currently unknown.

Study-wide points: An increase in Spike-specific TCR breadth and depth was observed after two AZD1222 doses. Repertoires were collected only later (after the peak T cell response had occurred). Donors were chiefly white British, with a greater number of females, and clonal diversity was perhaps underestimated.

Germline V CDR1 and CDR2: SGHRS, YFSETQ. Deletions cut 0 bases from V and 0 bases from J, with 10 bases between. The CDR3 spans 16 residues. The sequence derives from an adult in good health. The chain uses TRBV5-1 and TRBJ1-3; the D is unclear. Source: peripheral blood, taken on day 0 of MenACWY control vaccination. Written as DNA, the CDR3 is TGCGCCAGCAGCTTGGAGCGAGCGAGCTCTGGAAACACCATATATTTT. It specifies CASSLERASSGNTIYF.